By frequency, the clone carrying this T cell receptor beta chain is medium-sized. The read falls 3 residues short of the CDR3 end, and the missing part is taken from the germline J gene. Libraries were prepared by immunoSEQ multiplex PCR; TCRdb keeps only in-frame clonotypes and omits some of them. There are 45,000 to 50,000 clones in the sample, with 35% to 45% held by the top ten. The sample comes from a study of T cells in women clearing cervical HPV infection. About the study: Blood came at first lesion visit for cases, post-clearance for controls. HLA type could not be excluded as a confounder.

The germline V gene encodes CDR1 SGHAT and CDR2 FQDESV (reference sequence). The CDR3 loop spans 13 amino acids. The V segment lost 3 bases and the J segment 2 bases; nucleotides outside the gene matches: 1. All donors had a single incident cervical HPV16 infection, not prevalent. J is TRBJ2-7 and V is TRBV11-1; 7 bases align to TRBD1. The sequenced material came from blood buffy coat. The TCR was taken from a woman between 18 and 69 years old with a cervical HPV16 infection that either progressed to CIN3+ or cleared (not recorded which). CDR3 sequence: CASSFGTAYEQYF. The CDR3 DNA, read in part, is TGTGCCAGCAGCTTTGGGACAGCCTACGAG.